This paragraph reports one T cell receptor (beta chain). The sample comes from a study of blood T cell repertoires in COVID-19. Study summary: There were acute and convalescent COVID-19 samples, and they came from the United States, Italy and Spain. The analysed material was cDNA or gDNA that came from T cells, B-cell-depleted T cells, or PBMCs.

Authors' processing steps: Nucleated cell counts were estimated from reference gene primer amplification. Some clones are missing from TCRdb's copy, which holds only in-frame ones; the method was immunoSEQ multiplex PCR. V, J and clone size are those of that table, while D and trimming were read from the DNA. Here the sample spans about 52,000 clones, 70% to 90% being singletons. From germline, CDR1 is LNHDA and CDR2 SQIVND (reference sequence). The CDR3 totals 15 residues. Trimming removed 5 bases from V and 4 bases from J, with 18 bases in between. The chain employs TRBV19 and TRBJ2-7; D might be TRBD2 (8 bases). The sequence came from a man in his sixties or seventies with acute or convalescent COVID-19. The sequenced material came from peripheral blood. The CDR3 is CASSAREGARYEQYF. In DNA form, the CDR3 reads TGTGCCAGTAGTGCCCGGGAGGGGGCAAGATACGAGCAGTACTTC.